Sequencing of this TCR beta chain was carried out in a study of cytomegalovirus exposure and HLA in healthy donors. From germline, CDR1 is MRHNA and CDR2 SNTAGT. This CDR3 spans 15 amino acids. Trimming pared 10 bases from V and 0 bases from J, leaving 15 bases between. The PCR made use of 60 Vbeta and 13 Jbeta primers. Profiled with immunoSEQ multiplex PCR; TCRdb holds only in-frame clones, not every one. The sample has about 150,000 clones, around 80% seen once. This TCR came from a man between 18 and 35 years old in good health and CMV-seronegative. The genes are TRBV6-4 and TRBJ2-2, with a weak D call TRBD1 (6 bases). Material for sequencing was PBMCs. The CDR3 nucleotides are TGTGCCAATACAACGGGACACGCGAACACCGGGGAGCTGTTTTTT. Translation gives CANTTGHANTGELFF.